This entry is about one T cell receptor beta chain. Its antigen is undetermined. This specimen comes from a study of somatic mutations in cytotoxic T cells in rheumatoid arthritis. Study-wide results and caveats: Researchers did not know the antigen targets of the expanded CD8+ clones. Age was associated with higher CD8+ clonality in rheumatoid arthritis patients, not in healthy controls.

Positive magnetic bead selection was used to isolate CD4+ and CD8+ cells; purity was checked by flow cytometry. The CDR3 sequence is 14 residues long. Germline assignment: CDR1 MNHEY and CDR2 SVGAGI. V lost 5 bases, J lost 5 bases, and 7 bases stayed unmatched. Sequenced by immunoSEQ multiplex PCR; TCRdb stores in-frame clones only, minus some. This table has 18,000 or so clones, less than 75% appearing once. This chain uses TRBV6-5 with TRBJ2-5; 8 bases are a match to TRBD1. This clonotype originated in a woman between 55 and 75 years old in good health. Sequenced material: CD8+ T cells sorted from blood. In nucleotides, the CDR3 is TGTGCCAGCAGTCCAGCGGACAGGGTGGAGACCCAGTACTTC. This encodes CASSPADRVETQYF.